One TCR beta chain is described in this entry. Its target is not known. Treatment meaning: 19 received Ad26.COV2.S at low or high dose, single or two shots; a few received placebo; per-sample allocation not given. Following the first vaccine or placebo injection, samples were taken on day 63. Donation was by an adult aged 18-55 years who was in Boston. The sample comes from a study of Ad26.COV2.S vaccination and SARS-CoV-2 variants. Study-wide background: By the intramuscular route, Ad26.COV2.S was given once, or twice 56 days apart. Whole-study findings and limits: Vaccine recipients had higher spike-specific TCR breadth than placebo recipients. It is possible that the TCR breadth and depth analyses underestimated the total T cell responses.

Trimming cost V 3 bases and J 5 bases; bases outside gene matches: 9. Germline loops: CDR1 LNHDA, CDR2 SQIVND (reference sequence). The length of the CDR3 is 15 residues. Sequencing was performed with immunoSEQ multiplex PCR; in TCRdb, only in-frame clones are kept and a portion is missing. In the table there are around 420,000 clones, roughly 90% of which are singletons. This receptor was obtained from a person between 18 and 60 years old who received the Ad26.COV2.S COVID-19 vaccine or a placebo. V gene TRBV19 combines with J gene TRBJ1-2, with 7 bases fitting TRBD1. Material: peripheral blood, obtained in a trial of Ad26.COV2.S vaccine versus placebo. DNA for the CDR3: TGTGCCAGTAGTATTACTCCGGGACAGCGATATGGCTACACCTTC. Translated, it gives CASSITPGQRYGYTF.